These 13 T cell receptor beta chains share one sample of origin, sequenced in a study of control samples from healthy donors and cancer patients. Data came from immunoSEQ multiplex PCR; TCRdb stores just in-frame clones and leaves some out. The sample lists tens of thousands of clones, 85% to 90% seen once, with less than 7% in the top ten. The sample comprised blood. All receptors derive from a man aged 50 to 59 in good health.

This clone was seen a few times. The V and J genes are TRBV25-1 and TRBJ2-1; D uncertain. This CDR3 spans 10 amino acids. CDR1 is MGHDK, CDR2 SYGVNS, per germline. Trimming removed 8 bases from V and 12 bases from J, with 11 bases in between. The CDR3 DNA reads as TGTGCCAGCTCCGCAAGTGTGCAGTTCTTC. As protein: CASSASVQFF.

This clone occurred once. DNA for the CDR3: TGCGCCAGCAGCTTGGCCCCCCCCGGGAACACTGAAGCTTTCTTT. It codes for CASSLAPPGNTEAFF. This chain uses TRBV5-1 with TRBJ1-1, with D uncertain. The germline V and J ends were trimmed by 0 bases and 1 base, with 10 bases remaining between them. Germline V gives CDR1 SGHRS, CDR2 YFSETQ. The CDR3 extends over 15 amino acids.

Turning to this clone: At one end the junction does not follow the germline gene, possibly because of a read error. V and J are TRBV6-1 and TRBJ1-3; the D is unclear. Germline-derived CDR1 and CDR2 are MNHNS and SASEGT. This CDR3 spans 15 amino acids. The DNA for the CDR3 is TGTACCAGCAGTGAAGCGGGGAGGGCCGGAAACACCATATATTTT. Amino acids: CTSSEAGRAGNTIYF.

The CDR3: CASSEVRGSNQPQHF. CDR3 bases: TGTGCCAGCAGTGAAGTGAGGGGAAGCAATCAGCCCCAGCATTTT. V gene TRBV2 combines with J gene TRBJ1-5, with a possible D match to TRBD1 (5 bases). Trimming shortened V by 1 base and J by 1 base, and 8 bases separated the two germline ends. CDR3 size: 15 residues. Germline V gene lookup returns CDR1 SNHLY and CDR2 FYNNEI.

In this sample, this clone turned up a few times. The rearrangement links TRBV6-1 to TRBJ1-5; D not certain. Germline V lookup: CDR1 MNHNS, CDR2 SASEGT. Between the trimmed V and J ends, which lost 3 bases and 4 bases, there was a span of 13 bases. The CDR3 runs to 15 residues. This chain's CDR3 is CASSEEEPLNQPQHF. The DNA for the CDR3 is TGTGCCAGCAGTGAGGAGGAGCCGCTTAATCAGCCCCAGCATTTT.

CDR3 in amino acids: CASSVTSGGSYNEQFF. The CDR3 region has the DNA TGTGCCAGCAGTGTGACTAGCGGGGGCTCCTACAATGAGCAGTTCTTC. This chain links TRBV6-6 with TRBJ2-1; TRBD2 matches at 12 bases. The junction had 2 bases not matched to a gene; V was cut back by 5 bases and J by 0 bases. There are 16 residues in the CDR3. Germline V gene lookup returns CDR1 MNHNY and CDR2 SVGAGI (reference sequence).

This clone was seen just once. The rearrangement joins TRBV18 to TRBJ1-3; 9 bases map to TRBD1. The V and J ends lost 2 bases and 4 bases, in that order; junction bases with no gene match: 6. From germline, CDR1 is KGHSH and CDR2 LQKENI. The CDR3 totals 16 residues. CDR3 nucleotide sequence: TGTGCCAGCTCACCATGGGGACAGGGATCAGGAAACACCATATATTTT. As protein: CASSPWGQGSGNTIYF.

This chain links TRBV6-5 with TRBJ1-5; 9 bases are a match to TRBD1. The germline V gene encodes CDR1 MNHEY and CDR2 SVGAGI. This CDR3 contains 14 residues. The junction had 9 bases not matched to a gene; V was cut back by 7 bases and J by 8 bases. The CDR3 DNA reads TGTGCCAGCAACCGACAGGGGGTTCTGGAGCCCCAGCATTTT. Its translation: CASNRQGVLEPQHF.

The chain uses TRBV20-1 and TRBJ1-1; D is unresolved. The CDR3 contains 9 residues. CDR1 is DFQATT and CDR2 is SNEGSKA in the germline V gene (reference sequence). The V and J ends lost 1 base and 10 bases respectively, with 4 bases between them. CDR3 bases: TGCAGTGCTAGAGGGGGAGCTTTCTTT. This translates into CSARGGAFF.

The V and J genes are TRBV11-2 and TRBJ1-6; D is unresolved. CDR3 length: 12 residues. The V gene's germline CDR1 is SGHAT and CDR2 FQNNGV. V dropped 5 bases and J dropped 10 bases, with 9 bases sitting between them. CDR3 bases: TGTGCCAGCAGCCAAAGTGGCTCACCCCTCCACTTT. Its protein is CASSQSGSPLHF.

The CDR3 nucleotides read TGTGCCAGCAGAGAAATCTCAGGGGTGGGGAATCAGCCCCAGCATTTT. This gives the protein CASREISGVGNQPQHF. The V gene is TRBV6-1, the J gene TRBJ1-5, with D maybe TRBD1 (6 bases). V was clipped by 6 bases and J by 4 bases, with 19 bases between them. Germline lookup yields CDR1 MNHNS and CDR2 SASEGT. The CDR3 sequence is 16 residues long.

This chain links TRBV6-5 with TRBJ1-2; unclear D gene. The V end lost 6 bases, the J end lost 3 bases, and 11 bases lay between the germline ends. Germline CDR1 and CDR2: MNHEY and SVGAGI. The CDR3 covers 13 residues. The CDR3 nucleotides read TGTGCCAGCAGGATAGGGATTGACTATGGCTACACCTTC. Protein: CASRIGIDYGYTF.

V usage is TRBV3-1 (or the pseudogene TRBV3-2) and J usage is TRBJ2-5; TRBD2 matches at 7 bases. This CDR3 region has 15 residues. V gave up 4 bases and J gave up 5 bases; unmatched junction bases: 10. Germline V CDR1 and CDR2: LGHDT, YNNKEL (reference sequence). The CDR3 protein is CASSLRTSLGETQYF. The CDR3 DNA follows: TGTGCCAGCAGCCTTCGGACTAGTCTGGGCGAGACCCAGTACTTC.